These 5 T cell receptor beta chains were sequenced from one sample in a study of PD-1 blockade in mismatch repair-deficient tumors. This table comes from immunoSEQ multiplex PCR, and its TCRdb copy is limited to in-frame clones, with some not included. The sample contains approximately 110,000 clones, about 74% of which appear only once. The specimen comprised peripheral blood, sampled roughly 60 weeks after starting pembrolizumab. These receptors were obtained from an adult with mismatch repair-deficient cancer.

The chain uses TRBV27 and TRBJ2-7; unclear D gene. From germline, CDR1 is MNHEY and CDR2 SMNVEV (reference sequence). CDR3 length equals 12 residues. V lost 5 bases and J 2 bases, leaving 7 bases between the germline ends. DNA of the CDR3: TGTGCCAGCAGTGGCGAGCCCTACGAGCAGTACTTC. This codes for CASSGEPYEQYF.

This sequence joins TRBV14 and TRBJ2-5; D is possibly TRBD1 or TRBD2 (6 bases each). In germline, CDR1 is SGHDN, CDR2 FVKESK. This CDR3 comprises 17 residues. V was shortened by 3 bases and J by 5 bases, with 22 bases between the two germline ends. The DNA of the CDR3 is TGTGCCAGCAGCCAGAGGGGGGAACTAGCTTCACCGGAGACCCAGTACTTC. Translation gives CASSQRGELASPETQYF.

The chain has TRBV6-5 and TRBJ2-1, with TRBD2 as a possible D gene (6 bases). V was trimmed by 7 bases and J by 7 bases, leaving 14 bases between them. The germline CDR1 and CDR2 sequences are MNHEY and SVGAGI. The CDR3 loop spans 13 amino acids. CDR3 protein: CASKAGLVNEQFF. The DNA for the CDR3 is TGTGCCAGCAAAGCGGGTTTGGTAAATGAGCAGTTCTTC.

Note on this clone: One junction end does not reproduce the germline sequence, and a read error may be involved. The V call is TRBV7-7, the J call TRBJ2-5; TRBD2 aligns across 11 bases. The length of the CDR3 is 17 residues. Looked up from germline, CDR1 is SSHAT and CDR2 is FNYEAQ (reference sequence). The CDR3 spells CASSLGIRTSGQETQYF. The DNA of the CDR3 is TGTGCTAGCAGCTTAGGAATTCGGACTAGCGGGCAAGAGACCCAGTACTTC.

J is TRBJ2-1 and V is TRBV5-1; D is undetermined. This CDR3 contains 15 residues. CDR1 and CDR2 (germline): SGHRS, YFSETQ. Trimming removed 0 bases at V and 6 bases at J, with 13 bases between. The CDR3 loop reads CASSLVPRNRNEQFF. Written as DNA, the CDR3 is TGCGCCAGCAGCTTGGTACCTCGCAACCGCAATGAGCAGTTCTTC.